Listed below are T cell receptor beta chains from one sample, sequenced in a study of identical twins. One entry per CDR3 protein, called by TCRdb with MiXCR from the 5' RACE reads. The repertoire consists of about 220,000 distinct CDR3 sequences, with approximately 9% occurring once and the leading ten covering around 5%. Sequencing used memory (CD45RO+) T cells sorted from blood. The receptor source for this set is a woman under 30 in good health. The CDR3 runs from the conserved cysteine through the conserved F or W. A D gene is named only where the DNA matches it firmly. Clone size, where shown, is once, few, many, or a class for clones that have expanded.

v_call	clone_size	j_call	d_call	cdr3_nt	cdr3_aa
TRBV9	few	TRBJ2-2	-	TGTGCCAGCAGCGTAGGGCGGTTGGCCACCGGGGAGCTGTTTTTT	CASSVGRLATGELFF
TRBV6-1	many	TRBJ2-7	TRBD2	TGTGCCAGCACCTTTAGCGGGGCAGGGTTCGAGCAGTACTTC	CASTFSGAGFEQYF
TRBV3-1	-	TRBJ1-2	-	TGTGCCAGCAGCCAAGATCAGTATGGCTACACCTTC	CASSQDQYGYTF
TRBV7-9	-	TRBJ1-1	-	TGTGCCAGCAGCCCTAGTCCCCCCCTGGGGACTGAAGCTTTCTTT	CASSPSPPLGTEAFF
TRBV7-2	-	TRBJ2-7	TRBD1	TGTGCCAGCAGCTTAGCCGGGACAGAATACGAGCAGTACTTC	CASSLAGTEYEQYF
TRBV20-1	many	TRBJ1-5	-	TGCAGTGCTAGACTCCCCACAGGGCAGGGGAGGGGGGTAAATCAGCCCCAGCATTTT	CSARLPTGQGRGVNQPQHF
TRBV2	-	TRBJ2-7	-	TGTGCCAGCATCCTGATATCGGACACTCCGTACTTC	CASILISDTPYF
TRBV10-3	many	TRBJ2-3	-	TGTGCCATCGGGGGATCCACAGATACGCAGTATTTT	CAIGGSTDTQYF
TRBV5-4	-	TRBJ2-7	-	TGTGCCAGCAGCTTGGGTGAGGGAGAGTCCTACGAGCAGTACTTC	CASSLGEGESYEQYF
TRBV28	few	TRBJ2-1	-	TGTGCCAGCAAGAGGAACCACAATGAGCAGTTCTTC	CASKRNHNEQFF
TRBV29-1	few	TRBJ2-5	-	TGCAGCGTTGCAGGGGTCTCAGAGACCCAGTACTTC	CSVAGVSETQYF
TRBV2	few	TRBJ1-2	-	TGTGCCAGCAGCGGGACGTCGTTTAGTGGCTACACCTTC	CASSGTSFSGYTF
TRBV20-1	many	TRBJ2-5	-	TGCAGTGTCCCACAGAGGGGTCAAGAGACCCAGTACTTC	CSVPQRGQETQYF
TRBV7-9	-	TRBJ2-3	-	TGTGCCAGCAGCTTAGGTAACGTAGCCCGAGGAACAGATACGCAGTATTTT	CASSLGNVARGTDTQYF
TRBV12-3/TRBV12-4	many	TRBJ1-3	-	TGTGCCAGCAGCCGGGAATCTGGAAACACCATATATTTT	CASSRESGNTIYF
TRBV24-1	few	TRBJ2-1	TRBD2	TGTGCCACCAGTGCCGGGACTAGCGCACACAATGAGCAGTTCTTC	CATSAGTSAHNEQFF
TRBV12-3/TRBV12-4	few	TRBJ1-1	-	TGTGCCAGCAGTTTAGGGTGGACTGACACTGAAGCTTTCTTT	CASSLGWTDTEAFF
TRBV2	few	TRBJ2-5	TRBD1	TGTGCCAGCAGTGAATCTGTAACAGGGGGAAAAGAGACCCAGTACTTC	CASSESVTGGKETQYF
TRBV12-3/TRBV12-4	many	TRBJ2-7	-	TGTGCCAGCACCCTAAGGGGGGACTCCTACGAGCAGTACTTC	CASTLRGDSYEQYF
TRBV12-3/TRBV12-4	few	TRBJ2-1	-	TGTGCCAGCAGTATCAGGGGGGGGTCCTACAATGAGCAGTTCTTC	CASSIRGGSYNEQFF
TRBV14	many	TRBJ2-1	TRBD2	TGTGCCAGCAGTCCCGGGACTAGCGGGCCCAATGAGCAGTTCTTC	CASSPGTSGPNEQFF
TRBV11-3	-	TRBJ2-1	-	TGTGCCAGCAGCTTAGTCCCTCTGGGTGAGCAGTTCTTC	CASSLVPLGEQFF
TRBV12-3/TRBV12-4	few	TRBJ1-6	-	TGTGCCAGCAGACGGACCTCTGGGAATTCACCCCTCCACTTT	CASRRTSGNSPLHF
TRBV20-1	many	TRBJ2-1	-	TGCAGTGCTAGAGATAGGACCGGGAGCTCCTACAATGAGCAGTTCTTC	CSARDRTGSSYNEQFF
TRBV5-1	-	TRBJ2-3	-	TGCGCCAGCACGCGGACTGAAACAGATACGCAGTATTTT	CASTRTETDTQYF
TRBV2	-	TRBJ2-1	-	TGTGCCAGCAGGGAGGGACCCTACAATGAGCAGTTCTTC	CASREGPYNEQFF
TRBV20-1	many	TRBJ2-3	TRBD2	TGCAGTGCTTCGACTAGCGGGAGGGCCGGGAGGAGGACAGATACGCAGTATTTT	CSASTSGRAGRRTDTQYF
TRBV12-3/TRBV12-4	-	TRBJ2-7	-	TGTGCCAGCGCATCTGATAACTACGAGCAGTACTTC	CASASDNYEQYF
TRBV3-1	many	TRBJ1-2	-	TGTGCCAGCAGCCAAGATATCACGGGGGGCGGGTATGGCTACACCTTC	CASSQDITGGGYGYTF
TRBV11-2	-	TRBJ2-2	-	TGTGCCAGCAGCTTAGATGGCGCCCGACGGAACACCGGGGAGCTGTTTTTT	CASSLDGARRNTGELFF
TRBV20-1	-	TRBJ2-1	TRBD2	TGCAGTGCTAGAGAGGGCGGGAGGGTCCTCGGTGAGCAGTTCTTC	CSAREGGRVLGEQFF
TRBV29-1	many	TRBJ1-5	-	TGCAGCGTGGAACAGGGTCAGGGCCAGCCCCAGCATTTT	CSVEQGQGQPQHF
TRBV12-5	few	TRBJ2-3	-	TGTGCTAGTGGTTTGCCGGACAGTTCAGATACGCAGTATTTT	CASGLPDSSDTQYF
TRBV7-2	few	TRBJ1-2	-	TGTGCCAGCAGCCGTGGGGGGATTGGGTATGGCTACACCTTC	CASSRGGIGYGYTF
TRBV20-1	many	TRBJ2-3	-	TGCAGTGCTAGGGGTATAGAAACGGGGGCAACAGATACGCAGTATTTT	CSARGIETGATDTQYF
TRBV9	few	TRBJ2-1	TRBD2	TGTGCCAGCAGCAGTACTAGCGGGAGCTACAATGAGCAGTTCTTC	CASSSTSGSYNEQFF
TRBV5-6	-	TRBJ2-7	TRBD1	TGTGCCAGCAGCCCACGGACAGGGGAGTGGGAGCAGTACTTC	CASSPRTGEWEQYF
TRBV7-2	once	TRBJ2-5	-	TGTGCCAGCAGCCACAGGGGAGGAGAGACCCAGTACTTC	CASSHRGGETQYF
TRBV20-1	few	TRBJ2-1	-	TGCAGTGCTAGAAAAACGACAGGTTACAATGAGCAGTTCTTC	CSARKTTGYNEQFF
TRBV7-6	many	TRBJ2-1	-	TGTGCCAGCAGTTCCTTCGATGGCAGACAAAACAATGAGCAGTTCTTC	CASSSFDGRQNNEQFF
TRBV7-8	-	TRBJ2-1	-	TGTGCCAGCAGCTTAGCGGGGACTTTCTACAATGAGCAGTTCTTC	CASSLAGTFYNEQFF
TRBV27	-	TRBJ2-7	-	TGTGCCAGCAGTTTATCCCCCTACAGCGAGCAGTACTTC	CASSLSPYSEQYF
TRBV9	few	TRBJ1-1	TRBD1	TGTGCCAGCAGCGTAGGGGACAGAAACACTGAAGCTTTCTTT	CASSVGDRNTEAFF
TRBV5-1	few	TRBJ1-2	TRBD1	TGCGCCAGCAGCTTGGGGCCCAGGACAGGGTACGATGGCTACACCTTC	CASSLGPRTGYDGYTF
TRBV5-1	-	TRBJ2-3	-	TGCGCCAGCAGCTTGAGTGGGGCGGCAGATACGCAGTATTTT	CASSLSGAADTQYF
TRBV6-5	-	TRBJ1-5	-	TGTGCCAGCAAGTCTACGAGCAATCAGCCCCAACATTTT	CASKSTSNQPQHF
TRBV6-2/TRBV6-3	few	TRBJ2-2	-	TGTGCCAGCAGTCACTACTACCGGAGGGCCGGGGAGCTGTTTTTT	CASSHYYRRAGELFF
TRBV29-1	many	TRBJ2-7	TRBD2	TGCAGCGCTCGGACTAGCGGGGTTTACGAGCAGTACTTC	CSARTSGVYEQYF
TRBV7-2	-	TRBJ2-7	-	TGTGCCAGCAGCTTAGCTCTATTAGCGGCAGGGCACGAGCAGTACTTC	CASSLALLAAGHEQYF
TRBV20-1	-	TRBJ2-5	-	TGCAGTGCTAGAAAAGCGTTATTAGGAGAGACCCAGTACTTC	CSARKALLGETQYF
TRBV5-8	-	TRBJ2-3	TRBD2	TGTCAGAGCAGCCTGCGACTAGCGGGGCGCACAGATACGCAGTATTTT	CQSSLRLAGRTDTQYF
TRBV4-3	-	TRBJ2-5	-	TGCGCCAGCAGCCAAGATCGCTTGCAAGAGACCCAGTACTTC	CASSQDRLQETQYF
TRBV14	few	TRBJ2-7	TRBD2	TGTGCCAGCACTCCCGCGGGAGCGGGGGGTCGCTCCTACGAGCAGTACTTC	CASTPAGAGGRSYEQYF
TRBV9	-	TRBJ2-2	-	TGTGCCAGCAGCGATAGGCTTAGCACCGGGGAGCTGTTTTTT	CASSDRLSTGELFF
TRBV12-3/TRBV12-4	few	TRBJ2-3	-	TGTGCCAGCTGTTATAGGGGAGGAAGCACAGATACGCAGTATTTT	CASCYRGGSTDTQYF
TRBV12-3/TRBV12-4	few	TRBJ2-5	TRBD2	TGTGCCAGATTTAGCGGGGGAGGAGAGACCCAGTACTTC	CARFSGGGETQYF
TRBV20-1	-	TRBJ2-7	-	TGCAGTGCTGGGGTGGTAGGGGGGCCCCACGAGCAGTACTTC	CSAGVVGGPHEQYF